Here is one T cell receptor beta chain with its context. This specimen belongs to a study of OX40 agonist ivuxolimab in advanced cancers. About the research overall: Patients were over 65% male with ages roughly 20 to 80, mean approximately 55.

This CDR3 spans 15 amino acids. Deletions cut 2 bases from V and 0 bases from J, with 5 bases between. Looked up from germline, CDR1 is MNHEY and CDR2 is SMNVEV (reference sequence). Method: immunoSEQ multiplex PCR; TCRdb's copy keeps in-frame clones and lacks some. This table has some 60,000 clones, 70% to 90% appearing once. This specimen was CD4+ or CD8+ T cells sorted from blood, taken in a trial of the OX40 agonist ivuxolimab. The sequence derives from an adult with an advanced solid tumor such as melanoma, head and neck, liver or kidney cancer. This rearrangement joins TRBV27 to TRBJ1-6; D not resolved. The CDR3 sequence is CASSLISSYNSPLHF. The CDR3, as DNA: TGTGCCAGCAGTTTAATAAGCTCCTATAATTCACCCCTCCACTTT.